This TCR beta chain was sequenced for a study of blood T cell repertoires in COVID-19. The wider study: The study drew acute and convalescent COVID-19 samples from the United States, Italy and Spain.

Authors' processing steps: The authors estimated nucleated cell counts from reference gene primer amplification. Clones were sequenced by immunoSEQ multiplex PCR, and TCRdb holds only the in-frame ones, with some missing. V and J calls and clone size are those listed in that table; D and trimming were worked out from the DNA. The profile covers under 300,000 clones, with about 80% appearing a single time and over 3% taken by the ten largest. The V end was cut by 4 bases, the J end by 5 bases, with 15 bases between. Per germline, CDR1 MNHEY and CDR2 SVGEGT. The CDR3 length is 15 residues. The chain carries TRBV6-2 or TRBV6-3 and TRBJ1-5, with D tentatively TRBD1 (5 bases). The sequencing input was peripheral blood. The TCR comes from a woman older than 75 with acute or convalescent COVID-19. The CDR3 loop reads CASSWIGTPYQPQHF. The CDR3 DNA reads as TGTGCCAGCAGTTGGATAGGGACTCCTTATCAGCCCCAGCATTTT.